Presented here are 9 T cell receptor beta chains from one specimen sequenced in a study of blood T cell repertoires in COVID-19. The repertoire was sequenced with immunoSEQ multiplex PCR; TCRdb's copy has only in-frame clones and lacks some. Of a few hundred thousand clones in the sample, approximately 87% were seen once. The specimen sequenced was peripheral blood. Receptors originate from a man aged 55 to 70 who had recovered from COVID-19.

The CDR3 loop is CAWDGLAGSTSYNEQFF. CDR3 bases: TGTGCCTGGGATGGACTAGCGGGTTCTACTTCCTACAATGAGCAGTTCTTC. V gene TRBV30 combines with J gene TRBJ2-1, with 11 bases aligning to TRBD2. The V gene's germline CDR1 is GTSNPN and CDR2 SVGIG (reference sequence). Trimming removed 5 bases from V and 1 base from J; junction bases left unmatched: 10. This CDR3 comprises 17 residues.

This clone was observed once. This sequence joins TRBV5-6 and TRBJ2-3, with D maybe TRBD2 (5 bases). This CDR3 has 15 amino acids. The germline gives CDR1 SGHDT, CDR2 YYEEEE. V lost 0 bases to trimming and J lost 4 bases, with 12 bases between them. DNA for the CDR3: TGTGCCAGCAGCTTGGCCTGGCTAGCTGCAGATACGCAGTATTTT. This encodes CASSLAWLAADTQYF.

V usage is TRBV5-6 and J usage is TRBJ2-3; 9 bases align to TRBD1. The CDR3 runs 15 residues. V gave up 2 bases and J gave up 2 bases; unmatched junction bases: 3. From germline, CDR1 is SGHDT and CDR2 YYEEEE. Written as DNA, the CDR3 is TGTGCCAGCAGCTTAGGGACAGGGATCACAGATACGCAGTATTTT. Translation gives CASSLGTGITDTQYF. The full variable domain, in which reference TRBV5-6 and TRBJ2-3 provide the parts outside the CDR3, is DAGVTQSPTHLIKTRGQQVTLRCSPKSGHDTVSWYQQALGQGPQFIFQYYEEEERQRGNFPDRFSGHQFPNYSSELNVNALLLGDSALYLCASSLGTGITDTQYFGPGTRLTVL.

The rearrangement joins TRBV3-1 (or the pseudogene TRBV3-2) to TRBJ2-7, with 7 bases lining up with TRBD1. Germline CDR1 LGHDT, CDR2 YNNKEL (reference sequence). V dropped 3 bases and J dropped 1; count of bases not matched to a gene: 3. This CDR3 has 14 amino acids. CDR3 in DNA: TGTGCCAGCAGCCAGCAGGGGGATTCCTACGAGCAGTACTTC. It encodes CASSQQGDSYEQYF.

CDR3 sequence (DNA): TGTGCCAGCTCACCACGACTAGCGGGAGGAGTCCAAGAGACCCAGTACTTC. The encoded protein is CASSPRLAGGVQETQYF. The chain joins TRBV18 to TRBJ2-5; 13 bases are shared with TRBD2. The length of the CDR3 is 17 residues. V dropped 1 base and J dropped 1; count of bases not matched to a gene: 3. Germline values: CDR1 KGHSH, CDR2 LQKENI. The full variable domain, with the rest looked up from reference TRBV18 and TRBJ2-5, is NAGVMQNPRHLVRRRGQEARLRCSPMKGHSHVYWYRQLPEEGLKFMVYLQKENIIDESGMPKERFSAEFPKEGPSILRIQQVVRGDSAAYFCASSPRLAGGVQETQYFGPGTRLLVL.

DNA for the CDR3: TGCGCCAGCAGCAACCCAGGGGCCGGAAACACCATATATTTT. It specifies CASSNPGAGNTIYF. This sequence joins TRBV5-1 and TRBJ1-3, with D tentatively TRBD1 (6 bases). Trimming cost V 4 bases and J 4 bases, with 12 bases left between them. The CDR3 covers 14 residues. Per germline, CDR1 SGHRS and CDR2 YFSETQ.

V gene TRBV30 combines with J gene TRBJ1-1; D possibly corresponds to TRBD1 (5 bases). This CDR3 has 13 amino acids. Germline V gene sequence: CDR1 GTSNPN, CDR2 SVGIG (reference sequence). V was cut by 0 bases and J by 9 bases, with 14 bases left in between. CDR3 sequence (DNA): TGTGCCTGGAGTGTAACTGGGGGGATGCAAGCTTTCTTT. Its protein is CAWSVTGGMQAFF.

This chain joins TRBV28 and TRBJ2-3; D unresolved. Germline assignment: CDR1 MDHEN and CDR2 SYDVKM. Trimming shortened V by 2 bases and J by 0 bases, and 12 bases separated the two germline ends. The CDR3 runs to 16 residues. DNA of the CDR3: TGTGCCAGCAGTTTAGCGGCGGCTTCTAGCACAGATACGCAGTATTTT. Protein sequence: CASSLAAASSTDTQYF.

V is TRBV5-5 and J is TRBJ2-3; D unresolved. The V and J ends lost 4 bases and 1 base respectively, with 19 bases between them. Germline lookup yields CDR1 SGHKS and CDR2 YYEKEE (reference sequence). The CDR3 has 17 amino acids. CDR3 loop: CASSRLPTSQGTDTQYF. For the CDR3, the DNA is TGTGCCAGCAGCCGATTGCCAACAAGCCAGGGCACAGATACGCAGTATTTT.